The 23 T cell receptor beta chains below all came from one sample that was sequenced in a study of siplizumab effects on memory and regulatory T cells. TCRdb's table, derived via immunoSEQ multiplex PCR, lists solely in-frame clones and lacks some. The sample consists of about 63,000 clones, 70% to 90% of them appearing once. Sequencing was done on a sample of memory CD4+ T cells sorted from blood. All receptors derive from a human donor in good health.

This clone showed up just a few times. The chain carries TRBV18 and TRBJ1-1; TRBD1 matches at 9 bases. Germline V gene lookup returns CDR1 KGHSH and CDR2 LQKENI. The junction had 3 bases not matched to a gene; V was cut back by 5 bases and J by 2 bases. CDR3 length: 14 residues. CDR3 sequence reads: CASSKDRGNTEAFF. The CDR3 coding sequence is TGTGCCAGCTCAAAGGACAGGGGAAACACTGAAGCTTTCTTT.

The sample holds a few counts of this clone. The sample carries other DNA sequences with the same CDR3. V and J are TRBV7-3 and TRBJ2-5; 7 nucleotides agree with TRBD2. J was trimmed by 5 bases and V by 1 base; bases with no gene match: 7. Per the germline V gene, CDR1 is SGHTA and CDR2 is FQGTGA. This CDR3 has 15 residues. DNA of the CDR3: TGTGCCAGCAGCTTAAAAGGCGGGAGATGGGAGACCCAGTACTTC. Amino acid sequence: CASSLKGGRWETQYF.

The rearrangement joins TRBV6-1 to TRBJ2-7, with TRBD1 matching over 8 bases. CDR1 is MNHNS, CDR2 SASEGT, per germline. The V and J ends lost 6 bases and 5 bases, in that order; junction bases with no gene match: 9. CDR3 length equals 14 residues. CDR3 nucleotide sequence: TGTGCCAGCAGAGGAGGACAGGGTAAAAACGAGCAGTACTTC. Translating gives CASRGGQGKNEQYF.

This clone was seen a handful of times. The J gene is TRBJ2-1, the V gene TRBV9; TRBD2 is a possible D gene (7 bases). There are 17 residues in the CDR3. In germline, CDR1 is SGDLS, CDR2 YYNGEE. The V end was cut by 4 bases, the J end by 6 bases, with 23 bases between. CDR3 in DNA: TGTGCCAGCAGCCAAAAAGGGGGGGAAGTTGCTCGCAATGAGCAGTTCTTC. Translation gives CASSQKGGEVARNEQFF.

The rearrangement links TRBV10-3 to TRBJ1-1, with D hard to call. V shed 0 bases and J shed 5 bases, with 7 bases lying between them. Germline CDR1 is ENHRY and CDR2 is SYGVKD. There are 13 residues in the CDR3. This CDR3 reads CAISESERTEAFF. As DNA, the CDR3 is TGTGCCATCAGTGAGTCTGAGAGGACTGAAGCTTTCTTT.

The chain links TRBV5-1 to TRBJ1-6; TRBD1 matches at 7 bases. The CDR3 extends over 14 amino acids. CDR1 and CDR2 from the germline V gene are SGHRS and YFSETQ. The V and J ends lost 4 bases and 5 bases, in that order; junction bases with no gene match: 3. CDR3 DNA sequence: TGCGCCAGCAGCCCGGGACAGAATAATTCACCCCTCCACTTT. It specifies CASSPGQNNSPLHF.

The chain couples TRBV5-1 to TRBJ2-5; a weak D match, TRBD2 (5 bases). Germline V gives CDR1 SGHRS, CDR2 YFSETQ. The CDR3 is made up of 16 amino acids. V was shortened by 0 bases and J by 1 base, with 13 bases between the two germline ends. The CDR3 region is CASSLGAANLQETQYF. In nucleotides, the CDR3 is TGCGCCAGCAGCTTGGGAGCGGCTAACCTCCAAGAGACCCAGTACTTC.

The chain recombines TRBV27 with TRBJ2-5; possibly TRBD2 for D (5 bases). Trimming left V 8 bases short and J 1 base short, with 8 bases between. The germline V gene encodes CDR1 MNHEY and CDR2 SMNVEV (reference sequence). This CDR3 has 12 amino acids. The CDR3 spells CASRGLQETQYF. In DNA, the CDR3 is TGTGCCAGCCGAGGACTCCAAGAGACCCAGTACTTC.

The CDR3 is CASSRQAGANVLTF. The CDR3 DNA follows: TGTGCCAGCAGTCGACAGGCTGGGGCCAACGTCCTGACTTTC. The gene calls are TRBV2 and TRBJ2-6, with a weak D call TRBD1 (6 bases). The length of the CDR3 is 14 residues. Trimming left V 5 bases short and J 2 bases short, with 7 bases between. Per the germline V gene, CDR1 is SNHLY and CDR2 is FYNNEI.

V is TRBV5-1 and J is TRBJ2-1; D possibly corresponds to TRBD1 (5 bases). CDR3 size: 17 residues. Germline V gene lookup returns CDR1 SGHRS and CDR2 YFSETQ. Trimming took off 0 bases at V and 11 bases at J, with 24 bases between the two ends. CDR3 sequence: CASSLAKGRATSEQQFF. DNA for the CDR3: TGCGCCAGCAGCTTGGCAAAGGGCAGGGCTACATCCGAGCAGCAGTTCTTC.

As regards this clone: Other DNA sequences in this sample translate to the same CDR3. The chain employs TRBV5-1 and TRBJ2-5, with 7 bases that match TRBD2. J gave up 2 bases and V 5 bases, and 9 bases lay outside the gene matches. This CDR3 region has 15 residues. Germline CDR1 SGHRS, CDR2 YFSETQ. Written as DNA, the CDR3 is TGCGCCAGCAGTCTAACGGGACTACAACAAGAGACCCAGTACTTC. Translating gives CASSLTGLQQETQYF.

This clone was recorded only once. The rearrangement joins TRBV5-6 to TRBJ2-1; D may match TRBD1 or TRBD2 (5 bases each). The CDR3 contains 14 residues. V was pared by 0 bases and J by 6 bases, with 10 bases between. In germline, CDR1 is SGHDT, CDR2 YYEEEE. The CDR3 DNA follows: TGTGCCAGCAGCTTGGCCGGGGCGATCAATGAGCAGTTCTTC. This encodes CASSLAGAINEQFF.

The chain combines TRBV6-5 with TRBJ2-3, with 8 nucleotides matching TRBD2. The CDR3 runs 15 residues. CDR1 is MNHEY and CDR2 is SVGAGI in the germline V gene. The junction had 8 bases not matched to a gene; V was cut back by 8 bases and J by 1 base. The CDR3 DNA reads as TGTGCCAGCGATCGAAAAGCGGGGGGCACAGATACGCAGTATTTT. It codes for CASDRKAGGTDTQYF.

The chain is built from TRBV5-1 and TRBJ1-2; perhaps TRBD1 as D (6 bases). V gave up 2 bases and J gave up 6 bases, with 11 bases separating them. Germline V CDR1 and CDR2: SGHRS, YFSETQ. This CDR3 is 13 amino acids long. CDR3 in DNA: TGCGCCAGCAGCTTAAGATCAGGGGATGGCTACACCTTC. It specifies CASSLRSGDGYTF.

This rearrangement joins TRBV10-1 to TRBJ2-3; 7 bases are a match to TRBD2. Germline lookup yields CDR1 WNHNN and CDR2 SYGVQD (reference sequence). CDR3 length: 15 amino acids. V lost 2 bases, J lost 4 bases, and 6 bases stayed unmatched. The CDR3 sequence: CASSEQAGVSDTQYF. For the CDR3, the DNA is TGCGCCAGCAGTGAGCAGGCGGGAGTATCAGATACGCAGTATTTT.

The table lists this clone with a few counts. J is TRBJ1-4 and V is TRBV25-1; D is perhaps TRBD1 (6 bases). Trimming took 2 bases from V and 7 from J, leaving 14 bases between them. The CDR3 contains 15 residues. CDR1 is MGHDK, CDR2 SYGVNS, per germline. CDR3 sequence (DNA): TGTGCCAGCAGTGAACCCACAGGGAGGGGTGAAAAACTGTTTTTT. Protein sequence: CASSEPTGRGEKLFF.

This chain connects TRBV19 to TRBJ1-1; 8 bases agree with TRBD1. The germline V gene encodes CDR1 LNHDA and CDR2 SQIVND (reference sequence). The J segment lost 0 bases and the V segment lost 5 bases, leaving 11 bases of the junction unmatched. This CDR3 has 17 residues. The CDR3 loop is CASSPGTGGSLNTEAFF. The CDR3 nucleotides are TGTGCCAGTAGTCCGGGGACAGGTGGGTCCCTGAACACTGAAGCTTTCTTT.

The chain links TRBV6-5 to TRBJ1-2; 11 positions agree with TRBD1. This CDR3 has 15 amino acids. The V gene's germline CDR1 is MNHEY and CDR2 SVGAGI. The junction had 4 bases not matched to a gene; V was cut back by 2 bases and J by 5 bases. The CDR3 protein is CASSYGTGGLYGYTF. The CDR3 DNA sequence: TGTGCCAGCAGTTACGGGACAGGGGGATTGTATGGCTACACCTTC.

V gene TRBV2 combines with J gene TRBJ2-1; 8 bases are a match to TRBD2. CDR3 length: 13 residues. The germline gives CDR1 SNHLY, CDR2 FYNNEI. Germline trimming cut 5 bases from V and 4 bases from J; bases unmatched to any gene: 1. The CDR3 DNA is TGTGCCAGCAGTACTAGCGGATACAATGAGCAGTTCTTC. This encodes CASSTSGYNEQFF.

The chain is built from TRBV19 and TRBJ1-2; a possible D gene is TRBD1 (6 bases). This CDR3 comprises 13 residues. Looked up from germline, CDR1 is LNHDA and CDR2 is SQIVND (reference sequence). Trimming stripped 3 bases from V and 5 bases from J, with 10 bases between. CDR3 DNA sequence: TGTGCCAGTAGTATGGACAGCGATTATGGCTACACCTTC. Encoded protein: CASSMDSDYGYTF.

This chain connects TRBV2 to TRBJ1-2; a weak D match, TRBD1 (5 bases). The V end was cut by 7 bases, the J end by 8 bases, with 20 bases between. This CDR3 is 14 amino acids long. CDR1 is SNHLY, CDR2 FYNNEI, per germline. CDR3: CASILNRAWGGYTF. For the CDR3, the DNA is TGTGCCAGCATCCTGAATCGGGCCTGGGGGGGCTACACCTTC.

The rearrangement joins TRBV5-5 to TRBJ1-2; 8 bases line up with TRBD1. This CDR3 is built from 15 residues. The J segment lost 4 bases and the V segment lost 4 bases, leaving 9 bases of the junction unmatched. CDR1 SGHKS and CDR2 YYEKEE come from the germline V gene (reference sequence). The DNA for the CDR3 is TGTGCCAGCAGCATCCAACCTGGACAGGGCTATGGCTACACCTTC. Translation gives CASSIQPGQGYGYTF.

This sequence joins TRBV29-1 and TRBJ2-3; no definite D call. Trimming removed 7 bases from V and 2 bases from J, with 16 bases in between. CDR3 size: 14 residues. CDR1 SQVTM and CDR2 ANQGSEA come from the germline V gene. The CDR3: CSARSSGFTDTQYF. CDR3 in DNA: TGCAGCGCAAGATCATCCGGGTTCACAGATACGCAGTATTTT.